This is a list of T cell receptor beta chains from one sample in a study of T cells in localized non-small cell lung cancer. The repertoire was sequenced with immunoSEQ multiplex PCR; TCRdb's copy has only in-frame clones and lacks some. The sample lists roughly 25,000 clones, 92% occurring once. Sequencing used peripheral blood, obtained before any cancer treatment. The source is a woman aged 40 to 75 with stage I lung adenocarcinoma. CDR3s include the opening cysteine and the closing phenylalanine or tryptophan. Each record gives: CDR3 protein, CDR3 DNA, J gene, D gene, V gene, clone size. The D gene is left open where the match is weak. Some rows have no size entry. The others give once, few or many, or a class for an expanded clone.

CASSLLPSREYNEQFF,TGTGCCAGCAGCTTACTTCCGTCTCGGGAGTACAATGAGCAGTTCTTC,TRBJ2-1,.,TRBV11-3,.
CASSLTWTGRNYGYTF,TGTGCCAGCAGTTTAACCTGGACAGGGCGTAACTATGGCTACACCTTC,TRBJ1-2,TRBD1,TRBV27,.
CASSITSGSYETQYF,TGTGCCAGTAGTATCACTAGCGGGAGTTACGAGACCCAGTACTTC,TRBJ2-5,TRBD2,TRBV19,.
CASSLSRAGTGELFF,TGCGCCAGCAGCTTAAGCAGGGCTGGCACCGGGGAGCTGTTTTTT,TRBJ2-2,.,TRBV5-1,once
CASNRVVTDTQYF,TGCGCCAGCAATCGAGTGGTTACAGATACGCAGTATTTT,TRBJ2-3,.,TRBV10-1,.
CASSPRDRSNTEAFF,TGTGCCAGCTCACCCCGGGACAGGAGCAACACTGAAGCTTTCTTT,TRBJ1-1,TRBD1,TRBV18,.
CASDIAYGRDEQFF,TGTGCCAGCGACATAGCCTACGGGAGGGATGAGCAGTTCTTC,TRBJ2-1,TRBD2,TRBV2,.
CASSADGTYEQYF,TGTGCCAGCAGCGCGGACGGGACCTACGAGCAGTACTTC,TRBJ2-7,.,TRBV7-9,.
CASSYRQGAPEAFF,TGTGCCAGCAGCTACAGACAGGGGGCGCCTGAAGCTTTCTTT,TRBJ1-1,TRBD1,TRBV5-6,.
CASSLDASAETQYF,TGTGCCAGCAGCTTAGACGCTAGCGCCGAGACCCAGTACTTC,TRBJ2-5,.,TRBV11-3,.
CASSLTRGTANTGELFF,TGTGCCAGCAGCTTGACGAGGGGGACTGCGAACACCGGGGAGCTGTTTTTT,TRBJ2-2,.,TRBV5-5,.
CASKDRVGANEKLFF,TGCGCCAGCAAAGACAGGGTCGGCGCTAATGAAAAACTGTTTTTT,TRBJ1-4,TRBD1,TRBV4-1,.
CATSAGFRVRVSGANVLTF,TGTGCCACATCCGCAGGGTTTCGGGTCCGGGTCTCTGGGGCCAACGTCCTGACTTTC,TRBJ2-6,.,TRBV19,.
CASSLDRGLGQPQHF,TGTGCCAGCAGCTTAGACAGGGGATTGGGCCAGCCCCAGCATTTT,TRBJ1-5,TRBD1,TRBV7-6,.
CASSMGVALPYNEQFF,TGTGCCAGTAGTATGGGCGTGGCCCTCCCCTACAATGAGCAGTTCTTC,TRBJ2-1,.,TRBV19,.
CASASGRSGANVLTF,TGTGCCAGCGCTAGTGGGAGATCTGGGGCCAACGTCCTGACTTTC,TRBJ2-6,.,TRBV2,.
CASSQGVMGDNEQFF,TGCGCCAGCAGTCAAGGAGTTATGGGGGACAATGAGCAGTTCTTC,TRBJ2-1,.,TRBV5-1,.
CASRPQGGTYEQYF,TGTGCCAGCAGACCTCAGGGGGGGACCTACGAGCAGTACTTC,TRBJ2-7,.,TRBV5-6,.
CASSSEKLFF,TGTGCCAGCAGTTCCGAGAAACTGTTTTTT,TRBJ1-4,.,TRBV28,.
CATSSSGTGVEAFF,TGTGCCACCAGCAGTTCGGGGACAGGGGTTGAAGCTTTCTTT,TRBJ1-1,TRBD1,TRBV15,.
CASSLVSRGSDYGYTF,TGCGCCAGCAGCTTGGTGAGTAGGGGAAGCGACTATGGCTACACCTTC,TRBJ1-2,.,TRBV5-1,few
CASSWSGTEETQYF,TGTGCCAGCAGCTGGTCAGGGACGGAAGAGACCCAGTACTTC,TRBJ2-5,.,TRBV5-4,.
CASSLGGWGLAYEQYF,TGTGCCAGCAGCCTCGGGGGATGGGGTTTGGCCTACGAGCAGTACTTC,TRBJ2-7,.,TRBV7-9,.